This section outlines one T cell receptor (beta chain) sequence together with its context. The data belong to a study of blood T cell repertoires in COVID-19. For the study at large: Samples came from the United States, Italy and Spain, spanning acute and convalescent COVID-19. T cells, B-cell-depleted T cells, or PBMCs provided the cDNA or gDNA that served as material.

The CDR3 is 14 residues long. V lost 4 bases, J lost 0 bases, and 3 bases stayed unmatched. Germline V CDR1 and CDR2: KGHSY, FQNENV. In the original workflow: The authors estimated nucleated cell counts from reference gene primer amplification. TCRdb's copy holds only in-frame clones and misses some; the assay was immunoSEQ multiplex PCR. V and J calls and clone size are given by that table; D and trimming were obtained from the DNA. In the table there are 450,000 to 500,000 clones, approximately 83% of which are singletons. The origin of this receptor is a human donor in a cohort sampled during active COVID-19. This chain joins TRBV16 and TRBJ2-7; 7 bases agree with TRBD1. The material sequenced was peripheral blood. The CDR3, as DNA: TGTGCCAGCAGCCCCCGGGACAGCTCCTACGAGCAGTACTTC. Protein product: CASSPRDSSYEQYF.